This T cell receptor (beta chain) appears in the sequencing data of a study of regulatory T cells in long-lasting Graves disease (dated by TCRdb to the early 2020s). Background on the whole study: Antithyroid drugs had been taken for less than 3 months by newly diagnosed Graves' disease patients. TCR sequencing covered some 13 persistent and approximately 20 newly diagnosed Graves' disease patients, around 35 samples in total. The study took place in China and was registered as a clinical trial. Peripheral blood TCR sequencing and RNA sequencing compared persistent Graves' disease patients with newly diagnosed Graves' disease patients. Paper-wide results and their limitations: Because the primary lesion, thyroid tissue, could not be accessed, the study looked at peripheral blood alone. Only the TCR beta chain was sequenced and analyzed. The authors noted that the small sample size was a limitation that may lower accuracy. Persistent patients shared more public clonotypes among themselves (more than 2,500) than newly diagnosed patients did (approximately 970). TRBV28, TRBJ1-2 and TRBJ2-5 were preferentially used in persistent disease, while TRBV20-1 and TRBJ2-1 were favored in newly diagnosed disease. Compared with newly diagnosed patients, persistent Graves' disease patients had lower TCR Shannon entropy and fewer highly expanded clones, which suggests clonal expansion.

Libraries were prepared through multiplex PCR. Sequencing instrument: Illumina HiSeq 4000. iRepertoire HTBI primers and Arm-PCR amplification of CDR3 regions were used to construct TCR beta libraries. Gel purification was performed on PCR products prior to sequencing. The authors' pipeline ran thus. A total of some 60 TRBV and 14 TRBJ segments were identified across samples and were used for gene usage analysis of CDR3 amino acid clonotypes. COPE and FqMerger were used to merge the filtered high-quality paired reads into contigs. BLAST was used to align contigs to IMGT TRBV, TRBD and TRBJ reference genes, and CDR3 was defined according to IMGT. Highly expanded clones were defined as clonotypes with a frequency above 0.1%. Shannon entropy was used to measure repertoire diversity, and the Gini coefficient was used to measure V-J evenness. A clonotype was considered public if more than one individual shared it. TCRdb reprocessed the public reads (quality trimming at Q25 with fastp, clone calling with MiXCR) and kept in-frame beta chains. Rows with a matching CDR3 protein are joined into one entry that keeps the most common DNA and genes. In this record, the V and J calls reflect TCRdb's handling and not the investigators' own analysis. This sample comprises more than 450,000 distinct CDR3 sequences, 9.5% to 15% of them detected only once. The ten top clones hold more than 8% of the sample.

The time point label of this sample denotes: newly diagnosed GD, antithyroid drugs for less than 3 months. For both TCR sequencing and RNA sequencing, RNA was extracted from PBMCs using TRIzol. Graves' disease was diagnosed according to American Thyroid Association guidelines. Patients were recruited from an endocrinology department in Xi'an, China. Each patient gave 9 to 10 milliliters of peripheral blood, collected in an EDTA anticoagulant tube. Ficoll Paque Plus density gradient separation was used to isolate PBMCs, and no additional T cell sorting was done. An Agilent 2100 Bioanalyzer and agarose gel were used to check RNA quality, while a NanoDrop 2000 measured RNA concentration. Trimming leaves V shorter by 3 bases and J shorter by 1 base, with the junction holding 7 bases beyond the gene matches. From its cysteine to its phenylalanine, the CDR3 spans 17 amino acids. Only CDR3 DNA is held: 51 bases, read in frame from base 1. The germline V gene encodes CDR1 WNHNN and CDR2 SYGVQD (reference sequence).

This clonotype was recorded a few times. No cognate antigen has been identified for it. No base-level quality is on record; no much larger clone is a single base apart. Another study also made use of these data, one on T cells in Graves' hyperthyroidism and ophthalmopathy. As the second study states: Stable Graves' hyperthyroidism was defined as no progression to ophthalmopathy during 18 months of follow-up. Hyperthyroidism patients were aged 18 to 65 years and newly diagnosed, with disease duration of less than 2 months. Patients with uncontrolled infections, other autoimmune diseases, pregnancy or lactation were excluded. Diagnoses were based on clinical symptoms, serum thyroxine and TRAb, thyroid ultrasound and orbital computed tomography. The TCR CDR3 was subjected to a first round of RT-PCR using the HTBI primer set and the Qiagen OneStep RT-PCR kit. Most expanded thyroid clonotypes (frequency above 0.001) were also found in blood, which suggests that blood repertoires may mirror thyroid immune responses. A model built on a 13 V-J signature distinguished ophthalmopathy from stable hyperthyroidism, reaching roughly 88% sensitivity and 81.08% specificity in cross-validation and 80%/75% in testing. In validation, the model predicted progression to ophthalmopathy with 55% to 71% sensitivity and about 72% specificity, a median of about six months before onset. TCR V-J signatures able to tell the groups apart were searched for in a discovery cohort of 90 to 100 patients, of whom around 43 had Graves' ophthalmopathy and more than 55 had stable Graves' hyperthyroidism. Prospective prediction of ophthalmopathy was tested in an independent validation cohort of 18 to 20 hyperthyroidism patients and 17 patients who later progressed to ophthalmopathy. For training and testing, the roughly 97 patients in the discovery cohort were randomly divided in a 7:3 ratio. In addition, the study compared T-cell repertoires in thyroid tissue and in blood from about 6 Graves' hyperthyroidism patients. After sampling, hyperthyroidism patients received methimazole starting at 30 mg daily, and ophthalmopathy patients received high-dose intravenous methylprednisolone. Libraries were constructed in a second round of multiplex PCR, after which size selection and purification were performed. The libraries were sequenced on an Illumina HiSeq2000 using paired-end 100 bp reads. Raw data were processed with SOAPnuke, discarding reads with adapters, uncalled bases, mean Phred below 15, or no exact constant-primer or identifier match. High-quality paired reads were merged with COPE v1.2.5, and unique nucleotide sequences were defined as clonotypes. MiTCR v1.1 was used to align the clonotypes against IMGT TRBV, TRBD and TRBJ reference segments. The analysis included only V-J combinations with a frequency above 0.0001, which together covered roughly 99% of the repertoires. A TCS score was defined as the ratio between F50 (clonal expansion) and ExV (chaos), using BLOSUM62-based TCRdist between CDR3 peptides within each V-J. Welch's t-statistics and random forest reduced around 550 V-J features to around 14, which were used in a naive Bayes classifier (R e1071). Sample size was not statistically predetermined, and blinding of investigators to group allocation was not performed. The paper describes TCR Vbeta CDR3 sequencing of 140 or so peripheral blood samples, made up of approximately 40 ophthalmopathy patients, roughly 80 hyperthyroidism patients and 17 progressor patients.

The receptor chain draws on TRBV10-1 and TRBJ1-1; TRBD1 aligns with 11 central bases. The material sequenced was peripheral blood mononuclear cells (PBMCs), taken at new diagnosis, from a patient treated with antithyroid drugs. This clonotype originated in a woman in her twenties or thirties with Graves disease. Donor details come from another sample of the same person, matched by shared clones. The DNA is as follows: TGCGCCAGCAGTGAAGGGACAGGGGGGCCCTCGAACACTGAAGCTTTCTTT. This gives the protein CASSEGTGGPSNTEAFF.